This is a list of T cell receptor beta chains from one sample in a study of TIL therapy for anti-PD-1-resistant metastatic lung cancer. The assay was immunoSEQ multiplex PCR, and TCRdb's table has in-frame clones only and misses some. This table holds about 59,000 clones, about 70% found once. This specimen consisted of blood, obtained at baseline. Every receptor here comes from a person between 25 and 79 years old with non-small cell lung cancer. Both conserved end residues are part of each CDR3. Fields, in order: D gene, clone size, J gene, V gene, CDR3 protein, CDR3 DNA. The D gene is left open where the match is weak. Size is stated for part of the rows, as once, few or many counts, or as a class when the clone is expanded.

d_gene: NA; abundance: NA; j_gene: TRBJ1-5; v_gene: TRBV19; CDR3aa: CATRHSNQPQHF; CDR3nt: TGTGCCACCAGGCATAGCAATCAGCCCCAGCATTTT
d_gene: NA; abundance: NA; j_gene: TRBJ2-7; v_gene: TRBV7-9; CDR3aa: CASSYSGNEQYF; CDR3nt: TGTGCCAGCAGCTACTCCGGGAACGAGCAGTACTTC
d_gene: NA; abundance: NA; j_gene: TRBJ1-3; v_gene: TRBV19; CDR3aa: CASSIQHRDTIYF; CDR3nt: TGTGCCAGTAGTATTCAGCACCGGGACACCATATATTTT
d_gene: NA; abundance: NA; j_gene: TRBJ1-4; v_gene: TRBV19; CDR3aa: CASRRRGNEKLFF; CDR3nt: TGTGCCAGTAGGAGGCGGGGCAATGAAAAACTGTTTTTT
d_gene: TRBD2; abundance: NA; j_gene: TRBJ2-1; v_gene: TRBV19; CDR3aa: CASSSFRRSATSGAYNEQFF; CDR3nt: TGTGCCAGTAGTTCCTTCCGTCGGTCCGCGACTAGCGGGGCCTACAATGAGCAGTTCTTC
d_gene: TRBD1; abundance: NA; j_gene: TRBJ1-5; v_gene: TRBV5-6; CDR3aa: CASSLKRGTAQPQHF; CDR3nt: TGTGCCAGCAGCTTGAAGCGGGGGACAGCTCAGCCCCAGCATTTT
d_gene: NA; abundance: NA; j_gene: TRBJ1-6; v_gene: TRBV7-9; CDR3aa: CASSEGGGSPLHF; CDR3nt: TGTGCCAGCAGCGAAGGGGGAGGTTCACCCCTCCACTTT
d_gene: TRBD2; abundance: NA; j_gene: TRBJ2-1; v_gene: TRBV4-1; CDR3aa: CASSLAGGVYNEQFF; CDR3nt: TGCGCCAGCAGTCTAGCGGGGGGGGTATACAATGAGCAGTTCTTC
d_gene: NA; abundance: NA; j_gene: TRBJ2-1; v_gene: TRBV4-2; CDR3aa: CASSQVGAGRDEQFF; CDR3nt: TGTGCCAGCAGCCAAGTCGGGGCCGGTCGGGATGAGCAGTTCTTC
d_gene: NA; abundance: NA; j_gene: TRBJ2-2; v_gene: TRBV28; CDR3aa: CASSFEGGRNGELFF; CDR3nt: TGTGCCAGCAGTTTCGAGGGGGGCCGAAACGGGGAGCTGTTTTTT
d_gene: NA; abundance: NA; j_gene: TRBJ2-3; v_gene: TRBV5-4; CDR3aa: CASRHTGTLTDTQYF; CDR3nt: TGTGCCAGCAGGCACACAGGGACCCTCACAGATACGCAGTATTTT
d_gene: TRBD1; abundance: NA; j_gene: TRBJ1-5; v_gene: TRBV7-9; CDR3aa: CASSFGDRPQPQHF; CDR3nt: TGTGCCAGCAGCTTCGGGGACAGACCCCAGCCCCAGCATTTT
d_gene: NA; abundance: NA; j_gene: TRBJ1-6; v_gene: TRBV2; CDR3aa: CASSWQGSSYNSPLHF; CDR3nt: TGTGCCAGCAGTTGGCAGGGGAGCTCCTATAATTCACCCCTCCACTTT
d_gene: NA; abundance: NA; j_gene: TRBJ1-3; v_gene: TRBV28; CDR3aa: CASSLGGISGNTIYF; CDR3nt: TGTGCCAGCAGTTTAGGGGGAATCTCTGGAAACACCATATATTTT
d_gene: TRBD2; abundance: NA; j_gene: TRBJ2-7; v_gene: TRBV5-1; CDR3aa: CASSLEYGDYLPSYEQYF; CDR3nt: TGCGCCAGCAGCTTGGAATACGGGGACTACCTCCCCTCCTACGAGCAGTACTTC
d_gene: NA; abundance: NA; j_gene: TRBJ2-4; v_gene: TRBV6-6; CDR3aa: CASSYSRTSAKNIQYF; CDR3nt: TGTGCCAGCAGTTACTCGCGCACCTCAGCCAAAAACATTCAGTACTTC
d_gene: TRBD1; abundance: NA; j_gene: TRBJ1-5; v_gene: TRBV5-6; CDR3aa: CASSLVGQGGGNQPQHF; CDR3nt: TGTGCCAGCAGCTTGGTAGGACAGGGCGGTGGCAATCAGCCCCAGCATTTT
d_gene: TRBD1; abundance: few; j_gene: TRBJ2-6; v_gene: TRBV19; CDR3aa: CASTRQGISGANVLTF; CDR3nt: TGTGCCAGCACTCGACAGGGCATCTCTGGGGCCAACGTCCTGACTTTC
d_gene: NA; abundance: NA; j_gene: TRBJ2-1; v_gene: TRBV7-2; CDR3aa: CASLEYNEQFF; CDR3nt: TGTGCCAGCCTCGAATACAATGAGCAGTTCTTC
d_gene: NA; abundance: once; j_gene: TRBJ2-3; v_gene: TRBV9; CDR3aa: CASSVMPEISTDTQYF; CDR3nt: TGTGCCAGCAGCGTAATGCCAGAAATAAGCACAGATACGCAGTATTTT
d_gene: NA; abundance: many; j_gene: TRBJ2-7; v_gene: TRBV2; CDR3aa: CASSVYEQYF; CDR3nt: TGTGCCAGCAGTGTATACGAGCAGTACTTC
d_gene: NA; abundance: NA; j_gene: TRBJ2-7; v_gene: TRBV7-2; CDR3aa: CASSSRSQGSSYEQYF; CDR3nt: TGTGCCAGCAGCTCCCGTTCACAGGGAAGTTCCTACGAGCAGTACTTC
d_gene: NA; abundance: NA; j_gene: TRBJ2-3; v_gene: TRBV4-3; CDR3aa: CASSQGRQSSTDTQYF; CDR3nt: TGCGCCAGCAGCCAAGGTAGACAGAGCAGCACAGATACGCAGTATTTT
d_gene: TRBD1; abundance: NA; j_gene: TRBJ1-1; v_gene: TRBV2; CDR3aa: CAGSRGGGKTEAFF; CDR3nt: TGTGCCGGATCGAGGGGAGGGGGCAAAACTGAAGCTTTCTTT
d_gene: NA; abundance: NA; j_gene: TRBJ2-5; v_gene: TRBV30; CDR3aa: CAWSVNSQETQYF; CDR3nt: TGTGCCTGGAGTGTAAACAGTCAAGAGACCCAGTACTTC
d_gene: NA; abundance: NA; j_gene: TRBJ1-2; v_gene: TRBV7-9; CDR3aa: CASSLAFRANYGYTF; CDR3nt: TGTGCCAGCAGCTTAGCCTTCCGGGCTAACTATGGCTACACCTTC
d_gene: NA; abundance: NA; j_gene: TRBJ2-1; v_gene: TRBV5-4; CDR3aa: CASSSRTVSYNEQFF; CDR3nt: TGTGCCAGCAGCTCACGGACAGTCTCCTACAATGAGCAGTTCTTC
d_gene: NA; abundance: few; j_gene: TRBJ1-1; v_gene: TRBV6-5; CDR3aa: CASSARRMAEAFF; CDR3nt: TGTGCCAGCAGTGCCCGCAGGATGGCTGAAGCTTTCTTT
d_gene: NA; abundance: NA; j_gene: TRBJ1-1; v_gene: TRBV5-1; CDR3aa: CASSSHAGRNTEAFF; CDR3nt: TGCGCCAGCAGCTCACATGCGGGACGAAACACTGAAGCTTTCTTT
d_gene: NA; abundance: NA; j_gene: TRBJ1-6; v_gene: TRBV28; CDR3aa: CASREAVMTRAPIHF; CDR3nt: TGTGCCAGCAGGGAAGCCGTTATGACGCGGGCCCCAATCCACTTT
d_gene: NA; abundance: NA; j_gene: TRBJ1-2; v_gene: TRBV21-1; CDR3aa: CASSKRGGGYTF; CDR3nt: TGTGCCAGCAGCAAAAGGGGGGGTGGCTACACCTTC
d_gene: TRBD1; abundance: NA; j_gene: TRBJ1-2; v_gene: TRBV9; CDR3aa: CASRVGRWDSRYTF; CDR3nt: TGTGCCAGCCGGGTCGGCCGGTGGGACAGTCGCTACACCTTC
d_gene: NA; abundance: NA; j_gene: TRBJ1-1; v_gene: TRBV9; CDR3aa: CASSLGDATEAFF; CDR3nt: TGTGCCAGCAGCCTGGGGGACGCCACTGAAGCTTTCTTT
d_gene: NA; abundance: NA; j_gene: TRBJ1-1; v_gene: TRBV6-5; CDR3aa: CASSYSIGMNTEAFF; CDR3nt: TGTGCCAGCAGTTACTCTATAGGGATGAACACTGAAGCTTTCTTT
d_gene: NA; abundance: NA; j_gene: TRBJ1-6; v_gene: TRBV5-4; CDR3aa: CASSSSLGGAGNSPLHF; CDR3nt: TGTGCCAGCAGCTCGAGCCTAGGGGGGGCTGGAAATTCACCCCTCCACTTT
d_gene: NA; abundance: NA; j_gene: TRBJ2-7; v_gene: TRBV7-3; CDR3aa: CASSFRGGRISEQYF; CDR3nt: TGTGCCAGCAGCTTCCGCGGCGGCCGGATAAGCGAGCAGTACTTC
d_gene: NA; abundance: NA; j_gene: TRBJ1-1; v_gene: TRBV5-1; CDR3aa: CASRREGDSNEAFF; CDR3nt: TGCGCCAGCAGACGGGAGGGGGATAGTAATGAAGCTTTCTTT
d_gene: TRBD2; abundance: NA; j_gene: TRBJ2-1; v_gene: TRBV19; CDR3aa: CASSPGLAGVGEQFF; CDR3nt: TGTGCCAGTAGTCCCGGACTAGCGGGAGTCGGTGAGCAGTTCTTC
d_gene: TRBD2; abundance: NA; j_gene: TRBJ2-1; v_gene: TRBV27; CDR3aa: CASSSSGTSSFNEQFF; CDR3nt: TGTGCCAGCAGTTCCTCGGGGACTAGCTCCTTCAATGAGCAGTTCTTC
d_gene: NA; abundance: NA; j_gene: TRBJ2-3; v_gene: TRBV11-3; CDR3aa: CASSLVGVTDTQYF; CDR3nt: TGTGCCAGCAGCTTAGTCGGGGTCACAGATACGCAGTATTTT
d_gene: TRBD1; abundance: NA; j_gene: TRBJ2-5; v_gene: TRBV30; CDR3aa: CASTTGGETQYF; CDR3nt: TGTGCCTCCACGACAGGGGGAGAGACCCAGTACTTC
d_gene: NA; abundance: NA; j_gene: TRBJ2-3; v_gene: TRBV6-4; CDR3aa: CASSDQGSDTQYF; CDR3nt: TGTGCCAGCAGTGATCAGGGGTCAGATACGCAGTATTTT
d_gene: NA; abundance: NA; j_gene: TRBJ1-4; v_gene: TRBV7-9; CDR3aa: CASSLDTGLNEKLFF; CDR3nt: TGTGCCAGCAGCTTAGACACGGGGTTGAATGAAAAACTGTTTTTT
d_gene: TRBD1; abundance: few; j_gene: TRBJ1-1; v_gene: TRBV18; CDR3aa: CASSFRTGNFEAFF; CDR3nt: TGTGCCAGCTCATTTCGGACAGGGAATTTTGAAGCTTTCTTT
d_gene: TRBD1; abundance: few; j_gene: TRBJ1-2; v_gene: TRBV2; CDR3aa: CASSGTGQYGYTF; CDR3nt: TGTGCCAGCAGCGGGACAGGGCAGTATGGCTACACCTTC
d_gene: NA; abundance: once; j_gene: TRBJ2-3; v_gene: TRBV18; CDR3aa: CASSPLSTDTQYF; CDR3nt: TGTGCCAGCTCACCACTGAGCACAGATACGCAGTATTTT
d_gene: TRBD1; abundance: NA; j_gene: TRBJ2-3; v_gene: TRBV11-3; CDR3aa: CASSRDRGPHAGTDTQYF; CDR3nt: TGTGCCAGCAGCCGGGACAGGGGGCCTCACGCAGGCACAGATACGCAGTATTTT
d_gene: NA; abundance: NA; j_gene: TRBJ1-1; v_gene: TRBV7-9; CDR3aa: CASSFGAGSAPEAFF; CDR3nt: TGTGCCAGCAGCTTTGGGGCGGGGAGTGCTCCTGAAGCTTTCTTT
d_gene: NA; abundance: NA; j_gene: TRBJ2-1; v_gene: TRBV12-5; CDR3aa: CASGLERIYNEQFF; CDR3nt: TGTGCTAGTGGTTTGGAGCGGATATACAATGAGCAGTTCTTC
d_gene: NA; abundance: NA; j_gene: TRBJ1-2; v_gene: TRBV28; CDR3aa: CASSPHPDSLGYTF; CDR3nt: TGTGCCAGCAGTCCCCACCCCGACAGCCTTGGCTACACCTTC
d_gene: NA; abundance: NA; j_gene: TRBJ2-6; v_gene: TRBV7-8; CDR3aa: CASSLRGPGANVLTF; CDR3nt: TGTGCCAGCAGCTTAAGAGGTCCTGGGGCCAACGTCCTGACTTTC
d_gene: TRBD2; abundance: NA; j_gene: TRBJ2-7; v_gene: TRBV28; CDR3aa: CASSSYSGSYEQYF; CDR3nt: TGTGCCAGCAGTTCTTATAGCGGGAGCTACGAGCAGTACTTC
d_gene: NA; abundance: NA; j_gene: TRBJ2-3; v_gene: TRBV7-2; CDR3aa: CASSLLPSDTDTQYF; CDR3nt: TGTGCCAGCAGCTTATTACCTAGCGACACAGATACGCAGTATTTT
d_gene: NA; abundance: few; j_gene: TRBJ1-3; v_gene: TRBV7-2; CDR3aa: CASSLALDLSGNTIYF; CDR3nt: TGTGCCAGCAGCTTAGCGCTGGACCTCTCTGGAAACACCATATATTTT
d_gene: NA; abundance: NA; j_gene: TRBJ2-1; v_gene: TRBV18; CDR3aa: CASSPPTSGTYNEQFF; CDR3nt: TGTGCCAGCTCACCACCGACGAGTGGTACCTACAATGAGCAGTTCTTC